The 15 T cell receptor beta chains given below trace back to one sample, sequenced in a study of shared clonotypes between healthy human individuals. Terminally differentiated effector memory CD45RA+ cells were excluded by CCR7 positive selection of CD45RO-negative cells. Assay used: immunoSEQ multiplex PCR; TCRdb lists only in-frame clones, some missing. The sample shows roughly 1,800,000 clones, about 95% of them seen only once. Sequenced sample: naive CD8+ T cells sorted from blood. The origin of the receptors is a man aged 18 to 30 in good health.

This CDR3 reads CTSSQGSGGEGEQYF. For the CDR3, the DNA is TGCACCAGCAGCCAAGGAAGCGGGGGCGAGGGCGAGCAGTACTTC. This sequence joins TRBV1 and TRBJ2-7; TRBD2 is the table's D call, not checked against the DNA. TRBV1 counts as a pseudogene. This CDR3 has 15 amino acids.

The J gene is TRBJ1-1, the V gene TRBV27; TRBD1 matches at 10 bases. Trimming took 7 bases from V and 3 from J; bases not matched to a gene: 8. Germline V gene sequence: CDR1 MNHEY, CDR2 SMNVEV (reference sequence). The CDR3 extends over 15 amino acids. CDR3 region: CASTDRGQGYTEAFF. CDR3 bases: TGTGCCAGCACCGACAGGGGGCAAGGCTACACTGAAGCTTTCTTT.

This sequence joins TRBV15 and TRBJ1-3, with 7 bases aligning to TRBD1. Germline CDR1 and CDR2: LNHNV and YYDKDF (reference sequence). The J segment lost 0 bases and the V segment lost 4 bases, leaving 9 bases of the junction unmatched. This CDR3 has 17 amino acids. Written as DNA, the CDR3 is TGTGCCACCAGCACCGGACAGGAAGGCTACTCTGGAAACACCATATATTTT. This translates into CATSTGQEGYSGNTIYF. The whole variable domain, remainder taken from reference TRBV15 and TRBJ1-3, is DAMVIQNPRYQVTQFGKPVTLSCSQTLNHNVMYWYQQKSSQAPKLLFHYYDKDFNNEADTPDNFQSRRPNTSFCFLDIRSPGLGDTAMYLCATSTGQEGYSGNTIYFGEGSWLTVV.

About this clone itself: This specimen includes other DNA sequences encoding the same CDR3. The V gene is TRBV5-6, the J gene TRBJ2-7; D remains ambiguous. V was cut by 1 base and J by 5 bases, with 4 bases left in between. Germline V gene lookup returns CDR1 SGHDT and CDR2 YYEEEE. CDR3 length equals 11 residues. CDR3 in amino acids: CASSLLDEQYF. CDR3 coding DNA: TGTGCCAGCAGCTTGCTTGACGAGCAGTACTTC.

The V call is TRBV30, the J call TRBJ2-3; the D is unclear. Germline V gives CDR1 GTSNPN, CDR2 SVGIG (reference sequence). The CDR3 has 13 residues. V was clipped by 0 bases and J by 5 bases, with 9 bases between them. CDR3: CAWSVTLQDTQYF. CDR3 nucleotides: TGTGCCTGGAGTGTAACTCTTCAAGATACGCAGTATTTT. The whole variable domain, filled in from reference TRBV30 and TRBJ2-3, reads SQTIHQWPATLVQPVGSPLSLECTVEGTSNPNLYWYRQAAGRGLQLLFYSVGIGQISSEVPQNLSASRPQDRQFILSSKKLLLSDSGFYLCAWSVTLQDTQYFGPGTRLTVL.

V and J are TRBV10-3 and TRBJ2-5; D remains ambiguous. Per the germline V gene, CDR1 is ENHRY and CDR2 is SYGVKD. V lost 3 bases to trimming and J lost 6 bases, with 20 bases between them. This CDR3 region has 16 residues. CDR3 region: CAISDPSETTSKTQYF. The DNA of the CDR3 is TGTGCCATCAGTGACCCTTCAGAGACCACGTCGAAGACCCAGTACTTC.

The J gene is TRBJ1-2, the V gene TRBV6-1, with 7 bases matching TRBD1. V lost 8 bases and J lost 7; bases outside the gene matches: 4. The germline gives CDR1 MNHNS, CDR2 SASEGT. The CDR3 consists of 11 residues. CDR3 in amino acids: CASFDRVGYTF. The CDR3, as DNA: TGTGCCAGCTTCGACAGGGTTGGCTACACCTTC.

The V and J genes are TRBV7-6 and TRBJ2-7; 14 bases are shared with TRBD2. This CDR3 has 15 amino acids. Germline V CDR1 and CDR2: SGHVS, FNYEAQ. Unmatched junction bases numbered 7, after V lost 5 bases and J lost 7 bases. The CDR3 DNA reads as TGTGCCAGCAGCAGACTAGCGGGAGGGCTCGGAGAGCAGTACTTC. Protein sequence: CASSRLAGGLGEQYF. The full variable domain, rest sourced from reference TRBV7-6 and TRBJ2-7, is GAGVSQSPRYKVTKRGQDVALRCDPISGHVSLYWYRQALGQGPEFLTYFNYEAQQDKSGLPNDRFSAERPEGSISTLTIQRTEQRDSAMYRCASSRLAGGLGEQYFGPGTRLTVT.

V and J are TRBV27 and TRBJ2-7, with 8 bases matching TRBD1. Per germline, CDR1 MNHEY and CDR2 SMNVEV (reference sequence). J lost 1 base, V lost 5 bases, and 10 bases had no gene match. This CDR3 comprises 16 residues. CDR3 sequence: CASSTSRTGNSYEQYF. CDR3 nucleotides: TGTGCCAGCAGTACCTCCCGGACAGGGAATTCCTACGAGCAGTACTTC.

The chain joins TRBV15 to TRBJ2-1, with 7 nucleotides matching TRBD2. This CDR3 has 12 amino acids. Germline V lookup: CDR1 LNHNV, CDR2 YYDKDF (reference sequence). The ends lost 2 bases at V and 8 bases at J; junction bases unmatched: 0. The CDR3 region is CATSRTSDEQFF. CDR3 DNA sequence: TGTGCCACCAGCAGAACTAGCGATGAGCAGTTCTTC.

As to this clone: The sample has other DNA sequences that encode this CDR3 too. This chain uses TRBV11-2 with TRBJ2-2, with D hard to call. Looked up from germline, CDR1 is SGHAT and CDR2 is FQNNGV. The V and J ends lost 1 base and 8 bases respectively, with 2 bases between them. The CDR3 contains 11 residues. For the CDR3, the DNA is TGTGCCAGCAGCTTAGTGGGGGAGCTGTTTTTT. Translated, it gives CASSLVGELFF.

J is TRBJ2-1 and V is TRBV4-1; weak D call: TRBD1 (6 bases). V was shortened by 4 bases and J by 0 bases, with 10 bases between the two germline ends. There are 15 residues in the CDR3. Looked up from germline, CDR1 is MGHRA and CDR2 is YSYEKL. The CDR3 here is CASSPGQSSYNEQFF. CDR3 bases: TGCGCCAGCAGCCCTGGACAGAGCTCCTACAATGAGCAGTTCTTC.

In this sample, this clone turned up a few times. The chain combines TRBV12-5 with TRBJ1-2, with no clear D. V lost 0 bases and J 6 bases, leaving 8 bases between the germline ends. Per the germline V gene, CDR1 is LGHNT and CDR2 is FRNRAP. The CDR3 is 13 residues long. The chain's CDR3 is CASGLVTADGYTF. The CDR3 DNA is TGTGCTAGTGGTTTGGTTACGGCGGATGGCTACACCTTC.

The J gene is TRBJ1-4, the V gene TRBV27; D is uncertain. CDR1 is MNHEY, CDR2 SMNVEV, per germline (reference sequence). V was cut by 1 base and J by 8 bases, with 8 bases left in between. CDR3 length: 13 amino acids. The CDR3 sequence is CASSLLNGEKLFF. The CDR3 DNA sequence: TGTGCCAGCAGTTTATTAAACGGAGAAAAACTGTTTTTT. The full variable domain, in which reference TRBV27 and TRBJ1-4 provide the parts outside the CDR3, is EAQVTQNPRYLITVTGKKLTVTCSQNMNHEYMSWYRQDPGLGLRQIYYSMNVEVTDKGDVPEGYKVSRKEKRNFPLILESPSPNQTSLYFCASSLLNGEKLFFGSGTQLSVL.

In the case of this clone: The junction differs from germline at one of its ends, possibly a read error. V is TRBV7-9 and J is TRBJ2-1, with D maybe TRBD2 (8 bases). There are 12 residues in the CDR3. CDR1 and CDR2 (germline): SEHNR, FQNEAQ (reference sequence). The CDR3 DNA reads TGTGCCAGCAGCATCGGGGGGGACAGCTGGCTCTTC. Translating it yields CASSIGGDSWLF.